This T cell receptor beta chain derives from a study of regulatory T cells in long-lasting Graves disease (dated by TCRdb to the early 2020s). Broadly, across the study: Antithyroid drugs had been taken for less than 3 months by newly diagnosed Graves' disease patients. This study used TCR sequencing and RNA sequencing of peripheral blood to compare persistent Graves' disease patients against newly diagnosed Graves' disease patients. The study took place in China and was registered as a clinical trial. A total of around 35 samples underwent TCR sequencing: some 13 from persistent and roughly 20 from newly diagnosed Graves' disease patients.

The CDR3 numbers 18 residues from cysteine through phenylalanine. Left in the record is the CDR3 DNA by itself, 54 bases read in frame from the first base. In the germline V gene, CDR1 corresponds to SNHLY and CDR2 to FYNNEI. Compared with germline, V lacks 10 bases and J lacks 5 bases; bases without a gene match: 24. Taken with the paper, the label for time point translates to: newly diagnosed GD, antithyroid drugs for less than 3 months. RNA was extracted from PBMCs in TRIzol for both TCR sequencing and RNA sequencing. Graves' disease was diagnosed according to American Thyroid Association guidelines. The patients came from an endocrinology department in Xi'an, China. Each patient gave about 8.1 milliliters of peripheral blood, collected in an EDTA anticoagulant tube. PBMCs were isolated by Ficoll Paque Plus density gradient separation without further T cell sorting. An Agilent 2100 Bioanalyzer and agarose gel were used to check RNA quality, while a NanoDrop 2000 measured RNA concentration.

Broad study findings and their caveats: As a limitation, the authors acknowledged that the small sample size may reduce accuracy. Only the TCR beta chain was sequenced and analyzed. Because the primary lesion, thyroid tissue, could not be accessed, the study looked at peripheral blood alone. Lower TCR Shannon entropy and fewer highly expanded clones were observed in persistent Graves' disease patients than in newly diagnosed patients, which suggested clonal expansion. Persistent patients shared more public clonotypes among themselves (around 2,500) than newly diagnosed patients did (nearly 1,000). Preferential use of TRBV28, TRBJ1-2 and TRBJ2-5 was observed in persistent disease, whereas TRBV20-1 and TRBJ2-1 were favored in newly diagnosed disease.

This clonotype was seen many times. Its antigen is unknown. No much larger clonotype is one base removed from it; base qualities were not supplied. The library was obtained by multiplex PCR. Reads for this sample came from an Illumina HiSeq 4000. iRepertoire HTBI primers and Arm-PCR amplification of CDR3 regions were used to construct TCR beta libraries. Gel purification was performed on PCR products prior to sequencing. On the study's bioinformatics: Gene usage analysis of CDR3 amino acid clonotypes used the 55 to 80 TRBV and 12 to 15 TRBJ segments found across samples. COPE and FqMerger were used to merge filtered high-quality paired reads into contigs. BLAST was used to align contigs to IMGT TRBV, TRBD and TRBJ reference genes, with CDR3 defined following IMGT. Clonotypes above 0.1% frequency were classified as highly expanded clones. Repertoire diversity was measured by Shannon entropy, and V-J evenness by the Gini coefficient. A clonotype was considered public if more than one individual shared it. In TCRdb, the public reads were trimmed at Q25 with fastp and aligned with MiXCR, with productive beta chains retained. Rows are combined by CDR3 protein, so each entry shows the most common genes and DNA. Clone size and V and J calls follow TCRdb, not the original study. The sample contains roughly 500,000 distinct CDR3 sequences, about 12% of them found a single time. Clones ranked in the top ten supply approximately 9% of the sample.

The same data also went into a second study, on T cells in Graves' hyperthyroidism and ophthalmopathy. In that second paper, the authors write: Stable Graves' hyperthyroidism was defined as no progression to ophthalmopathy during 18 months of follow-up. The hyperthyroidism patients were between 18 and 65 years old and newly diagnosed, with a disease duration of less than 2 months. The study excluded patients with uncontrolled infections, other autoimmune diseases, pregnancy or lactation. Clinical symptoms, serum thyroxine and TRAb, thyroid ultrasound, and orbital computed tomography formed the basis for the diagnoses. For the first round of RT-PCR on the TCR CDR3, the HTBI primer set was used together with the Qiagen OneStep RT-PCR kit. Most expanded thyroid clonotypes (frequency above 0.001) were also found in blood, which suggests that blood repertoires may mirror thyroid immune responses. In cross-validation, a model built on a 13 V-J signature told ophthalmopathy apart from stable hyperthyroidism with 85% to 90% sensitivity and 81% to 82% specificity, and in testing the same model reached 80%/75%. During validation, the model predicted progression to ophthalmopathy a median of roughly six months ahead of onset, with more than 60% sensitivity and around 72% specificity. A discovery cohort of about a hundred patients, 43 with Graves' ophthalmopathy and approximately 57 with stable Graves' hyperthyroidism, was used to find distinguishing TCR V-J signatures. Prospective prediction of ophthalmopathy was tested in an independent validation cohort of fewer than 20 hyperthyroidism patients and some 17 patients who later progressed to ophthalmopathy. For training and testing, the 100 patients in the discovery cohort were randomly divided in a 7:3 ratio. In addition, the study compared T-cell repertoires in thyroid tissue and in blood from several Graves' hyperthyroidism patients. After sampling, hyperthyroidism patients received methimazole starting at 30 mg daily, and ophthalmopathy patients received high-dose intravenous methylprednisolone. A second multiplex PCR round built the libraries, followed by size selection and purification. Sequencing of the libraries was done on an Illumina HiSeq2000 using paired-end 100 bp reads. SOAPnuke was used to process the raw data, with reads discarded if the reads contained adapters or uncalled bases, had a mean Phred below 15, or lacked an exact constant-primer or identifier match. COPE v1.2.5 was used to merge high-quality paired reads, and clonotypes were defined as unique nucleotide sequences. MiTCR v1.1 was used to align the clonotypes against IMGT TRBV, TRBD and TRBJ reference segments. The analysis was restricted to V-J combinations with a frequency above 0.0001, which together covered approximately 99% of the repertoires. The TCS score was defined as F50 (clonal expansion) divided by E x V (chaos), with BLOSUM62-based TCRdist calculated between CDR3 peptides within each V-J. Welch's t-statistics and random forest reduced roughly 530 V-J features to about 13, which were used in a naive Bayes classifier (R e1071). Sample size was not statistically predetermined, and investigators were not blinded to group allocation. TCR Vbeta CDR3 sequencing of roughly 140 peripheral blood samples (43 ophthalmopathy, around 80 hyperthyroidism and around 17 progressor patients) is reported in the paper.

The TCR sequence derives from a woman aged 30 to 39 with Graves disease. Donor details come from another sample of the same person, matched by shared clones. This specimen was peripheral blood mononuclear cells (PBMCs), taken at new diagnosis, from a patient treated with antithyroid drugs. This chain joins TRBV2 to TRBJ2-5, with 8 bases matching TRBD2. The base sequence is TGTGCCAATTACACCAGGAGGCTAGCGGGCAAATGGTGGGAGACCCAGTACTTC. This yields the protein CANYTRRLAGKWWETQYF.